A single sample gave rise to the 9 T cell receptor beta chains below, sequenced in a study of beta chain features in type 1 diabetes (dated by TCRdb to the late 2010s). Library construction relied on the immunoSEQ multiplex PCR assay. The entire isolated RNA was reverse transcribed using the High Capacity cDNA Reverse Transcription Kit, and thus expressed TCRB transcripts were sequenced. TCRdb mirrors the immuneACCESS table, restricted to in-frame sequences. Some clones are absent from its copies; in checked studies, under half trace to an unresolved V gene, and the reason for the others is unknown. A total of fewer than 350,000 clones appear in this sample, about 8% of them only once. Of the sample, roughly 0.94% falls within the top ten clones. Material for sequencing was central memory CD4+ T cells from blood. The receptors derive from a woman between 18 and 29 years old in good health.

V gene TRBV4-1 combines with J gene TRBJ2-5; 8 nucleotides line up with TRBD2. Germline CDR1 and CDR2: MGHRA and YSYEKL. The CDR3 has 14 residues. Unmatched junction bases numbered 4, after V lost 1 base and J lost 6 bases. The CDR3 spells CASSQGLAMQTQYF. The CDR3 coding sequence is TGCGCCAGCAGCCAAGGACTAGCGATGCAGACCCAGTACTTC.

The CDR3 nucleotides are TGTGCCAGCAGTAGGACTATCCAAGAGACCCAGTACTTC. Protein: CASSRTIQETQYF. The chain uses TRBV6-5 and TRBJ2-5; possible D gene TRBD2, 6 bases. The length of the CDR3 is 13 residues. In germline, CDR1 is MNHEY, CDR2 SVGAGI. Trimming shortened V by 5 bases and J by 1 base, and 8 bases separated the two germline ends.

The chain joins TRBV15 to TRBJ2-7; D is unclear. The CDR3 totals 13 residues. The V and J ends lost 8 bases and 4 bases respectively, with 15 bases between them. Germline CDR1 is LNHNV and CDR2 is YYDKDF (reference sequence). The CDR3 here is CATGPQKNYEQYF. The CDR3 DNA reads TGTGCCACCGGGCCCCAGAAAAATTACGAGCAGTACTTC.

A word on this clone: This same CDR3 is encoded by further DNA sequences in the sample. The chain recombines TRBV9 with TRBJ2-3; no clear D. CDR1 and CDR2 (germline): SGDLS, YYNGEE. V lost 0 bases and J lost 8, with 7 bases in between. The CDR3 runs to 12 residues. CDR3 DNA sequence: TGTGCCAGCAGCGTAGCCGAAGGTACGCAGTATTTT. Residues: CASSVAEGTQYF.

This clone was observed a handful of times. Other DNA sequences within the sample encode an identical CDR3. V is TRBV15 and J is TRBJ2-3, with 9 positions matching TRBD1. V gave up 5 bases and J gave up 4 bases; unmatched junction bases: 4. The CDR3 length is 14 residues. Looked up from germline, CDR1 is LNHNV and CDR2 is YYDKDF (reference sequence). The CDR3: CATSRDRVSDTQYF. The CDR3 bases are TGTGCCACCAGCCGGGACAGGGTATCAGATACGCAGTATTTT.

As to this clone: Other DNA sequences from this sample encode an identical CDR3 as well. The chain uses TRBV9 and TRBJ2-3; 9 positions agree with TRBD2. V lost 2 bases to trimming and J lost 2 bases; unmatched junction nucleotides: 6. The length of the CDR3 is 16 residues. Per germline, CDR1 SGDLS and CDR2 YYNGEE. The CDR3: CASSVRGGRDTDTQYF. CDR3 nucleotide sequence: TGTGCCAGCAGCGTGCGGGGCGGGAGGGACACAGATACGCAGTATTTT.

The chain recombines TRBV5-4 with TRBJ1-2; weak D call: TRBD1 (5 bases). Germline V lookup: CDR1 SGHNT, CDR2 YYREEE (reference sequence). The length of the CDR3 is 13 residues. Trimming took 4 bases from V and 8 from J, leaving 15 bases between them. CDR3 DNA: TGTGCCAGCAGCCAAGACAGTCTTCAAGGCTACACCTTC. Translating gives CASSQDSLQGYTF.

This clone has just a few counts. This CDR3 reads CASRQLAGKFNEQFF. CDR3 bases: TGTGCCAGTAGGCAACTAGCGGGAAAGTTCAATGAGCAGTTCTTC. This chain joins TRBV19 and TRBJ2-1; 10 bases match TRBD2. The CDR3 runs 15 residues. V lost 6 bases and J lost 6; bases outside the gene matches: 8. Germline V gives CDR1 LNHDA, CDR2 SQIVND (reference sequence).

The chain uses TRBV5-1 and TRBJ2-7, with D perhaps matching TRBD2 (7 bases). In germline, CDR1 is SGHRS, CDR2 YFSETQ. V was clipped by 0 bases and J by 7 bases, with 14 bases between them. The CDR3 has 14 residues. The CDR3, as DNA: TGCGCCAGCAGCTTGGTGGCGGGGGCTCTTGAGCAGTACGTC. Translating it yields CASSLVAGALEQYV.